Listed here are 25 T cell receptor beta chains from one sample, sequenced in a study of T-cell memory formation after mild COVID-19. Each CDR3 protein is one row after TCRdb ran MiXCR on the 5' RACE reads. The sample has roughly 350,000 distinct CDR3 sequences, approximately 15% seen once. The sequenced sample was PBMCs or a T cell subset sorted from them (not recorded which). The receptors were gathered from a man aged 18-30 years who had mild COVID-19 (a few samples of this study predate the infection). Cell type and time point are not known.

This clonotype was counted between two and nine times. This chain connects TRBV19 to TRBJ2-1, with D perhaps TRBD1 (8 bases). The CDR3 has 13 amino acids. The germline V gene has CDR1 LNHDA and CDR2 SQIVND (reference sequence). Trimming took 3 bases from V and 11 from J, leaving 14 bases between them. The CDR3 DNA sequence: TGTGCCAGTAGTATTACAGGGGGGGACAAGCAGTTCTTC. This translates into CASSITGGDKQFF.

The table lists this clonotype with many counts. This rearrangement joins TRBV7-6 to TRBJ2-5, with a tentative D call TRBD1 (6 bases). Germline V gene data show CDR1 as SGHVS and CDR2 as FNYEAQ. The CDR3 runs 13 residues. V lost 4 bases and J lost 0, with 6 bases in between. The CDR3 loop is CASSWDNQETQYF. CDR3 nucleotide sequence: TGTGCCAGCAGCTGGGACAACCAAGAGACCCAGTACTTC.

V and J are TRBV6-2 or TRBV6-3 and TRBJ2-4; TRBD2 matches at 7 bases. The J segment lost 6 bases and the V segment lost 6 bases, leaving 11 bases of the junction unmatched. Germline V gene lookup returns CDR1 MNHEY and CDR2 SVGEGT. The CDR3 contains 15 residues. The CDR3 bases are TGTGCCAGCAGCCTGAGCGGGGCCTCCTCAAACATTCAGTACTTC. Translation: CASSLSGASSNIQYF.

Ten or more counts support this clonotype. The chain recombines TRBV11-2 with TRBJ2-1; D uncertain. V lost 5 bases and J lost 5, with 10 bases in between. The CDR3 spans 13 residues. CDR1 is SGHAT and CDR2 is FQNNGV in the germline V gene. The CDR3 DNA is TGTGCCAGCAGCCAGGCGCGTCACAATGAGCAGTTCTTC. Protein product: CASSQARHNEQFF.

The rearrangement links TRBV6-6 to TRBJ1-5; D gene unclear. Germline V gene sequence: CDR1 MNHNY, CDR2 SVGAGI (reference sequence). The CDR3 is made up of 15 amino acids. The V gene lost 0 bases and the J gene lost 5 bases, with 11 bases spanning the gap. In DNA form, the CDR3 reads TGTGCCAGCAGTTACTCGACCGTCGGCTATCAGCCCCAGCATTTT. It translates to CASSYSTVGYQPQHF.

In this sample, this clonotype turned up a few times. The gene calls are TRBV11-2 and TRBJ2-3; D call uncertain. V lost 3 bases, J lost 3 bases, and 13 bases lay in between. The CDR3 extends over 15 amino acids. Germline assignment: CDR1 SGHAT and CDR2 FQNNGV. The CDR3 DNA sequence: TGTGCCAGCAGCTTCGTTTTCAGTTTGACAGATACGCAGTATTTT. It encodes CASSFVFSLTDTQYF.

The chain links TRBV6-1 to TRBJ2-1, with unresolved D. The CDR3 extends over 13 amino acids. With 11 bases removed from V and 1 base from J, the gap between germline ends came to 12 bases. Germline loops: CDR1 MNHNS, CDR2 SASEGT. CDR3 DNA sequence: TGTGCCTCGGCGATGTCGTCCTACAATGAGCAGTTCTTC. Protein sequence: CASAMSSYNEQFF.

This clonotype was seen a handful of times. The rearrangement uses TRBV5-5 and TRBJ2-5; D may be TRBD2 (7 bases). Germline V gives CDR1 SGHKS, CDR2 YYEKEE (reference sequence). Between the trimmed V and J ends, which lost 4 bases and 7 bases, there was a span of 23 bases. The CDR3 contains 16 residues. The CDR3 coding sequence is TGTGCCAGCAGCGTATTATCGGGGGGCTTCGCGTCGACCCAGTACTTC. This codes for CASSVLSGGFASTQYF. The variable domain in full, with the rest retrieved from reference TRBV5-5 and TRBJ2-5, is DAGVTQSPTHLIKTRGQQVTLRCSPISGHKSVSWYQQVLGQGPQFIFQYYEKEERGRGNFPDRFSARQFPNYSSELNVNALLLGDSALYLCASSVLSGGFASTQYFGPGTRLLVL.

The J gene is TRBJ2-5, the V gene TRBV7-6; TRBD2 matches at 8 bases. Germline trimming cut 5 bases from V and 4 bases from J; bases unmatched to any gene: 12. Germline V gene sequence: CDR1 SGHVS, CDR2 FNYEAQ. The CDR3 loop spans 16 amino acids. The CDR3 DNA reads TGTGCCAGCAGCCCACCCGGGGTAGCGGGGACAGAGACCCAGTACTTC. Protein sequence: CASSPPGVAGTETQYF.

The gene calls are TRBV12-3 or TRBV12-4 and TRBJ1-3; D unclear. CDR3 length equals 13 residues. Trimming left V 10 bases short and J 0 bases short, with 10 bases between. The CDR3 sequence is CATSLDSGNTIYF. In DNA, the CDR3 is TGTGCCACCTCGTTAGACTCTGGAAACACCATATATTTT.

In its sample, this clonotype was seen a few times. The chain couples TRBV7-3 to TRBJ2-1; 8 nucleotides agree with TRBD2. Per germline, CDR1 SGHTA and CDR2 FQGTGA. CDR3 length: 15 amino acids. V lost 5 bases to trimming and J lost 12 bases; unmatched junction nucleotides: 15. The CDR3 bases are TGTGCCAGCAGCCCACGGGGTACGGGGGGGTCTCTGCAGTTCTTC. Protein sequence: CASSPRGTGGSLQFF.

The chain has TRBV20-1 and TRBJ2-1; D gene ambiguous. The CDR3 loop spans 14 amino acids. Germline V gene lookup returns CDR1 DFQATT and CDR2 SNEGSKA (reference sequence). The V gene lost 5 bases and the J gene lost 5 bases, with 16 bases spanning the gap. The CDR3 bases are TGCAGTGCTGGCCCCTGGCGGTCTCACAATGAGCAGTTCTTC. Its protein product is CSAGPWRSHNEQFF.

In its sample, this clonotype was seen a few times. V gene TRBV7-2 combines with J gene TRBJ2-3, with 7 bases matching TRBD1. V shed 9 bases, J shed 4 bases, and the junction held 10 bases outside the gene matches. The CDR3 runs 14 residues. The V gene's germline CDR1 is SGHTA and CDR2 FQGNSA. The CDR3 spells CASIPGQLSDTQYF. The CDR3 bases are TGTGCCAGTATTCCGGGACAGCTTTCAGATACGCAGTATTTT.

V usage is TRBV18 and J usage is TRBJ2-1; D could derive from TRBD1 or TRBD2 (7 bases each). Between the trimmed V and J ends, which lost 1 base and 7 bases, there was a span of 14 bases. CDR3 size: 15 residues. CDR1 and CDR2 from the germline V gene are KGHSH and LQKENI. CDR3 amino acids: CASSPQQGGSNEQFF. The CDR3 bases are TGTGCCAGCTCACCACAGCAGGGGGGGTCGAATGAGCAGTTCTTC. Together with reference TRBV18 and TRBJ2-1, the CDR3 gives the full variable domain: NAGVMQNPRHLVRRRGQEARLRCSPMKGHSHVYWYRQLPEEGLKFMVYLQKENIIDESGMPKERFSAEFPKEGPSILRIQQVVRGDSAAYFCASSPQQGGSNEQFFGPGTRLTVL.

The genes are TRBV7-9 and TRBJ1-6; the D gene is possibly TRBD1 (6 bases). V gave up 5 bases and J gave up 8 bases, with 16 bases separating them. This CDR3 is built from 15 residues. CDR1 and CDR2 from the germline V gene are SEHNR and FQNEAQ (reference sequence). The CDR3 DNA reads as TGTGCCAGCAGCCGTGCCGGGACAATCGATTCACCCCTCCACTTT. Amino acids: CASSRAGTIDSPLHF.

This rearrangement joins TRBV5-1 to TRBJ1-1, with no clear D. CDR1 and CDR2 from the germline V gene are SGHRS and YFSETQ. The V gene lost 0 bases and the J gene lost 1 base, with 10 bases spanning the gap. This CDR3 is 15 amino acids long. DNA for the CDR3: TGCGCCAGCAGCTTGGCTTTTTCCGAGAACACTGAAGCTTTCTTT. Protein: CASSLAFSENTEAFF.

A few counts support this clonotype. The V call is TRBV20-1, the J call TRBJ1-5; 7 bases are a match to TRBD1. The germline V gene encodes CDR1 DFQATT and CDR2 SNEGSKA (reference sequence). There are 13 residues in the CDR3. V shed 4 bases, J shed 8 bases, and the junction held 8 bases outside the gene matches. DNA for the CDR3: TGCAGTGCTAAAAACAGGGGCGGTGAGCCCCAGCATTTT. Protein sequence: CSAKNRGGEPQHF.

This clonotype was counted only a few times. The CDR3 DNA is TGCGCCAGCACTATGGGAGTGACGGCCCAAGAGACCCAGTACTTC. Its translation: CASTMGVTAQETQYF. The gene calls are TRBV5-1 and TRBJ2-5; the D gene is possibly TRBD2 (5 bases). The CDR3 runs 15 residues. Trimming pared 6 bases from V and 1 base from J, leaving 16 bases between. The germline V gene encodes CDR1 SGHRS and CDR2 YFSETQ.

The genes are TRBV6-5 and TRBJ2-3, with 8 bases fitting TRBD2. The CDR3 covers 16 residues. V shed 2 bases and J 0 bases; nucleotides not matched to a gene: 4. Germline loops: CDR1 MNHEY, CDR2 SVGAGI. CDR3 region: CASSYPTSGSTDTQYF. The DNA of the CDR3 is TGTGCCAGCAGTTACCCCACTAGCGGAAGCACAGATACGCAGTATTTT.

The rearrangement joins TRBV10-3 to TRBJ1-5; TRBD1 matches at 7 bases. Germline CDR1 reads ENHRY; CDR2 reads SYGVKD. Trimming took 2 bases from V and 5 from J; bases not matched to a gene: 6. The CDR3 spans 15 residues. The CDR3 DNA reads TGTGCCATCAGTGAGCCAGGACAGGATGATCAGCCCCAGCATTTT. Protein sequence: CAISEPGQDDQPQHF.

This clonotype was found a few times. One junction end disagrees with the germline gene, perhaps due to a read error. The chain uses TRBV20-1 and TRBJ1-6, with D possibly being TRBD1 (5 bases). The germline V gene has CDR1 DFQATT and CDR2 SNEGSKA (reference sequence). This CDR3 is 14 amino acids long. This CDR3 is CSARGVGGDSPLHF. In nucleotides, the CDR3 is TGCAGTGCCAGAGGGGTCGGCGGGGATTCACCCCTCCACTTT.

This clonotype was seen more than once but under ten times. The chain employs TRBV6-5 and TRBJ1-1; D is unclear. CDR1 is MNHEY and CDR2 is SVGAGI in the germline V gene. V lost 5 bases to trimming and J lost 1 base, with 11 bases between them. The CDR3 runs 14 residues. CDR3 DNA sequence: TGTGCCAGCAGTCTGGCAGAAGAGAACACTGAAGCTTTCTTT. Encoded protein: CASSLAEENTEAFF.

This clonotype was seen a few times. CDR3 nucleotides: TGTGCCATCACCCCGGGACAGGGGAGGCAAGAGACCCAGTACTTC. Its protein product is CAITPGQGRQETQYF. V and J are TRBV10-3 and TRBJ2-5; 10 bases align to TRBD1. The junction had 7 bases not matched to a gene; V was cut back by 7 bases and J by 2 bases. CDR1 ENHRY and CDR2 SYGVKD come from the germline V gene. The CDR3 loop spans 15 amino acids.

This chain joins TRBV7-3 and TRBJ2-1, with D tentatively TRBD2 (5 bases). Looked up from germline, CDR1 is SGHTA and CDR2 is FQGTGA. There are 13 residues in the CDR3. Trimming took off 3 bases at V and 5 bases at J, with 8 bases between the two ends. The DNA of the CDR3 is TGTGCCAGCAGCTTCGAGGGAAACAATGAGCAGTTCTTC. Its protein product is CASSFEGNNEQFF.

A few counts support this clonotype. This sequence joins TRBV6-2 or TRBV6-3 and TRBJ2-1; 11 nucleotides agree with TRBD1. V trimming: 6 bases; J trimming: 7 bases; junction bases outside the gene matches: 5. CDR3 length: 14 amino acids. Germline V gene data show CDR1 as MNHEY and CDR2 as SVGEGT. The CDR3 reads CASSHGTGGNEQFF. In DNA form, the CDR3 reads TGTGCCAGCAGCCACGGGACAGGGGGGAATGAGCAGTTCTTC.